The 2 T cell receptor beta chains in this list originate from one sample, sequenced in a study of regulatory T cells in long-lasting Graves disease. Stated time point: newly diagnosed GD, antithyroid drugs for less than 3 months. The TCR library was prepared using RNA isolated from PBMCs. With iRepertoire HTBI primers and Arm-PCR of CDR3 regions, TCR beta libraries were built. TCRdb called the multiplex PCR reads again in MiXCR, with one record for every CDR3 protein. The sample holds some 340,000 distinct CDR3 sequences, approximately 10% seen once. These data were also filed under a second study, of T cells in Graves' hyperthyroidism and ophthalmopathy.

The starting material was peripheral blood mononuclear cells (PBMCs), obtained at new diagnosis, from a patient treated with antithyroid drugs. These receptors were taken from a woman younger than 35 with Graves disease.

This clonotype occurred many times. V gene TRBV7-2 combines with J gene TRBJ1-2; D is possibly TRBD1 (5 bases). Trimming stripped 1 base from V and 1 base from J, with 10 bases between. The CDR3 runs to 15 residues. Per germline, CDR1 SGHTA and CDR2 FQGNSA. The CDR3 region is CASSLDRGYNYGYTF. The CDR3 coding sequence is TGTGCCAGCAGCTTAGATAGGGGCTATAACTATGGCTACACCTTC.

Many counts were recorded for this clonotype. The rearrangement joins TRBV6-2 or TRBV6-3 to TRBJ1-1, with D hard to call. This CDR3 comprises 14 residues. V was trimmed by 3 bases and J by 4 bases, leaving 12 bases between them. Per the germline V gene, CDR1 is MNHEY and CDR2 is SVGEGT. The CDR3 DNA sequence: TGTGCCAGCAGTTATAGGTCCTTGGGCACTGAAGCTTTCTTT. Translation gives CASSYRSLGTEAFF.